These 29 T cell receptor beta chains share one sample of origin, sequenced in a study of read filtering for tumor transcriptome and immune sequencing. This library used approximately 0.4 ug RNA and molecular barcoded adaptors spanning alpha/delta and beta/gamma chains. TCRdb called the reads again in MiXCR, with one record for every CDR3 protein. Altogether around 40,000 distinct CDR3 sequences are present, about an eighth being singletons, with the ten largest covering 30% to 45%. Material: a population of CD138-negative cells sorted from bone marrow. Receptor source: a donor at least 40 years old with multiple myeloma.

On this clonotype: A read error may be the cause here, since a much bigger clone is one base away. This sequence joins TRBV28 and TRBJ2-1, with D unresolved. CDR1 is MDHEN, CDR2 SYDVKM, per germline. The CDR3 has 14 amino acids. The CDR3 DNA reads as TGTGCCAGCAGTTCCTCAAGGCGGAGCGATGAGCAGTCCTTC. The encoded protein is CASSSSRRSDEQSF.

In its sample, this clonotype was seen many times. V and J are TRBV20-1 and TRBJ2-7, with D unclear. Germline CDR1 DFQATT, CDR2 SNEGSKA (reference sequence). This CDR3 is 11 amino acids long. The V end was cut by 7 bases, the J end by 2 bases, with 9 bases between. CDR3 in DNA: TGCAGTGTTGGGTTAACCTACGAGCAGTACTTC. Amino acid sequence: CSVGLTYEQYF.

About this clonotype: This may come from a read error, since a much larger clone is one base off. The chain links TRBV20-1 to TRBJ2-2; D may be TRBD2 (5 bases). The V gene's germline CDR1 is DFQATT and CDR2 SNEGSKA (reference sequence). The CDR3 runs 18 residues. The CDR3 nucleotides read TGCAGTGCTAGAGATCATCTGGCGTACTCCCCGAACACCGGGGAGCTGCTTTTT. This encodes CSARDHLAYSPNTGELLF.

This chain connects TRBV5-1 to TRBJ1-5, with D possibly matching TRBD1 (6 bases). The CDR3 is 15 residues long. V was clipped by 0 bases and J by 4 bases, with 11 bases between them. The germline V gene encodes CDR1 SGHRS and CDR2 YFSETQ. The CDR3 coding sequence is TGCGCCAGCAGCTTGGAAGGGGGTCGGAATCAGCCCCAGCATTTT. The encoded protein is CASSLEGGRNQPQHF.

This clonotype was found many times. The chain is built from TRBV12-3 or TRBV12-4 and TRBJ2-7, with 7 nucleotides matching TRBD2. This CDR3 contains 15 residues. V shed 7 bases and J 5 bases; nucleotides not matched to a gene: 14. This CDR3 reads CASTLNGGTFNEQYF. CDR3 nucleotide sequence: TGTGCCAGCACTCTGAACGGGGGGACCTTTAACGAGCAGTACTTC.

At least ten counts were recorded for this clonotype. The V and J genes are TRBV4-1 and TRBJ1-4; weak D call: TRBD1 (5 bases). V lost 4 bases and J lost 4, with 16 bases in between. Germline loops: CDR1 MGHRA, CDR2 YSYEKL. This CDR3 spans 16 amino acids. CDR3 sequence (DNA): TGCGCCAGCAGCCGAGGGGAAGGGAACCATAATGAAAAACTGTTTTTT. Residues: CASSRGEGNHNEKLFF.

This clonotype was seen many times. The chain uses TRBV6-2 or TRBV6-3 and TRBJ2-6, with D perhaps given as TRBD1 or TRBD2 (5 bases each). The V gene lost 7 bases and the J gene lost 0 bases, with 7 bases spanning the gap. The CDR3 totals 14 residues. The germline CDR1 and CDR2 sequences are MNHEY and SVGEGT. CDR3: CASKRGSGANVLTF. The CDR3 DNA sequence: TGTGCCAGCAAGAGGGGCTCTGGGGCCAACGTCCTGACTTTC.

This clonotype occurred many times. This chain connects TRBV6-5 to TRBJ2-2; no clear D. V was shortened by 0 bases and J by 2 bases, with 10 bases between the two germline ends. The CDR3 is 16 residues long. The germline gives CDR1 MNHEY, CDR2 SVGAGI. The DNA for the CDR3 is TGTGCCAGCAGTTACTCGATTCTACCTAACACCGGGGAGCTGTTTTTT. As protein: CASSYSILPNTGELFF.

This clonotype appeared a few times. A much larger clone lies one base from this, so it may be a read error. The chain uses TRBV12-3 or TRBV12-4 and TRBJ1-1; no clear D gene. The CDR3 has 13 residues. The chain's CDR3 is CASSLISNTGAFF. The CDR3 bases are TGTGCCAGCAGTTTAATTTCGAACACTGGAGCTTTCTTT.

This clonotype has only a few counts. The rearrangement joins TRBV7-6 to TRBJ1-1, with D uncertain. The CDR3 covers 14 residues. The germline V gene encodes CDR1 SGHVS and CDR2 FNYEAQ. V gave up 1 base and J gave up 1 base, with 7 bases separating them. CDR3 amino acids: CASSLGPGNTEAFF. Written as DNA, the CDR3 is TGTGCCAGCAGCTTAGGACCGGGGAACACTGAAGCTTTCTTT.

This clonotype showed up many times. The chain recombines TRBV18 with TRBJ1-1; D is uncertain. Looked up from germline, CDR1 is KGHSH and CDR2 is LQKENI. The V and J ends lost 6 bases and 1 base respectively, with 6 bases between them. The CDR3 has 12 residues. The CDR3 reads CASSPQNTEAFF. The CDR3 DNA reads TGTGCCAGCTCCCCCCAGAACACTGAAGCTTTCTTT.

This clonotype was seen at least ten times. The V gene is TRBV28, the J gene TRBJ2-6, with D perhaps TRBD2 (5 bases). This CDR3 is built from 15 residues. The germline gives CDR1 MDHEN, CDR2 SYDVKM. V gave up 6 bases and J gave up 0 bases, with 9 bases separating them. The CDR3 coding sequence is TGTGCCAGCAGCAGCGGCTTCTCTGGGGCCAACGTCCTGACTTTC. Residues: CASSSGFSGANVLTF.

As concerns this clonotype: Just one base apart from a much larger clone, this may be a read error. This chain links TRBV27 with TRBJ2-4; TRBD2 agrees at 8 bases. Germline values: CDR1 MNHEY, CDR2 SMNVEV (reference sequence). There are 17 residues in the CDR3. The junction had 21 bases not matched to a gene; V was cut back by 5 bases and J by 12 bases. In DNA, the CDR3 is TGTGCCAGCAGTCCCGATGGCCCCCAGCGGGGGAGAGACACTCAGTACTTC. Translation: CASSPDGPQRGRDTQYF.

This clonotype has ten or more counts. V usage is TRBV29-1 and J usage is TRBJ2-7, with D perhaps matching TRBD1 (5 bases). The CDR3 spans 12 residues. CDR1 and CDR2 (germline): SQVTM, ANQGSEA. The V end was cut by 3 bases, the J end by 2 bases, with 8 bases between. CDR3 in DNA: TGCAGCGTTGAGTGGGGCCCCTACGAGCAGTACTTC. The encoded protein is CSVEWGPYEQYF.

The table lists this clonotype with many counts. This chain links TRBV5-1 with TRBJ1-1; unclear D gene. Germline values: CDR1 SGHRS, CDR2 YFSETQ. V was clipped by 5 bases and J by 1 base, with 9 bases between them. The CDR3 length is 13 residues. The CDR3 spells CASSAGWNTEAFF. CDR3 DNA sequence: TGCGCCAGCAGTGCAGGTTGGAACACTGAAGCTTTCTTT.

This clonotype was detected many times. The V gene is TRBV12-3 or TRBV12-4, the J gene TRBJ2-3, with D hard to call. Trimming removed 3 bases at V and 8 bases at J, with 12 bases between. The CDR3 is made up of 13 amino acids. Here the CDR3 reads CASSFASVITQYF. The CDR3 region has the DNA TGTGCCAGCAGTTTCGCCTCAGTGATTACGCAGTATTTT.

This clonotype was picked up many times. This chain links TRBV6-5 with TRBJ1-5; 9 bases fit TRBD1. The J segment lost 7 bases and the V segment lost 5 bases, leaving 3 bases of the junction unmatched. From germline, CDR1 is MNHEY and CDR2 SVGAGI. The CDR3 extends over 13 amino acids. The DNA of the CDR3 is TGTGCCAGCAGTACAGGGGGCGAGCAGCCCCAGCATTTT. It yields the protein CASSTGGEQPQHF.

This clonotype was counted many times. The chain combines TRBV2 with TRBJ2-1; 9 nucleotides line up with TRBD1. V gave up 7 bases and J gave up 10 bases; unmatched junction bases: 11. Germline V gives CDR1 SNHLY, CDR2 FYNNEI. This CDR3 region has 14 residues. This chain's CDR3 is CASTSGTGRLEQFF. The CDR3 DNA follows: TGTGCCAGCACGTCCGGGACAGGGAGATTAGAGCAGTTCTTC.

Details on this clonotype: This clone may be a read error of a much larger clone one base away. The chain is built from TRBV14 and TRBJ1-1; TRBD1 might be the D (6 bases). This CDR3 region has 15 residues. Looked up from germline, CDR1 is SGHDN and CDR2 is FVKESK. V was pared by 5 bases and J by 5 bases, with 18 bases between. The CDR3 nucleotides are TGTGCCAGCAGCGCCTTAGGGGGGACATATACTGAAGCTTTCTTT. Translating gives CASSALGGTYTEAFF.

Many counts were recorded for this clonotype. The CDR3 reads CSAPPGSDEQYF. In DNA, the CDR3 is TGCAGTGCCCCTCCCGGATCCGACGAGCAGTACTTC. The chain has TRBV20-1 and TRBJ2-7; D is undetermined. The CDR3 length is 12 residues. Looked up from germline, CDR1 is DFQATT and CDR2 is SNEGSKA (reference sequence). The V end lost 6 bases, the J end lost 5 bases, and 14 bases lay between the germline ends.

On this clonotype itself: A much larger clone differs by one base, so this may be a read error. The chain recombines TRBV7-2 with TRBJ2-3, with 10 bases matching TRBD2. CDR1 and CDR2 (germline): SGHTA, FQGNSA. The CDR3 loop spans 16 amino acids. J was trimmed by 2 bases and V by 3 bases; bases with no gene match: 5. DNA for the CDR3: TGTACCAGCAGCTTCCTAGCGGGGGCCTACACAGATACGCAGTATTTT. Residues: CTSSFLAGAYTDTQYF.

This chain joins TRBV7-9 and TRBJ2-3, with D tentatively TRBD1 (5 bases). Trimming pared 8 bases from V and 5 bases from J, leaving 11 bases between. This CDR3 has 12 residues. CDR1 and CDR2 (germline): SEHNR, FQNEAQ (reference sequence). CDR3 DNA: TGTGCCAGCGGGGCCCCTAGAGATACGCAGTATTTT. Amino acids: CASGAPRDTQYF. Full variable domain (outside the CDR3, taken from reference TRBV7-9 and TRBJ2-3): DTGVSQNPRHKITKRGQNVTFRCDPISEHNRLYWYRQTLGQGPEFLTYFQNEAQLEKSRLLSDRFSAERPKGSFSTLEIQRTEQGDSAMYLCASGAPRDTQYFGPGTRLTVL.

This clonotype was counted at least ten times. The chain is built from TRBV2 and TRBJ1-5, with D possibly being TRBD1 (5 bases). Between the trimmed V and J ends, which lost 8 bases and 7 bases, there was a span of 15 bases. The germline V gene encodes CDR1 SNHLY and CDR2 FYNNEI. The length of the CDR3 is 13 residues. Here the CDR3 reads CASATNEGQPQHF. The DNA for the CDR3 is TGTGCCAGCGCGACGAATGAGGGGCAGCCCCAGCATTTT.

This clonotype was seen repeatedly, ten times or more. The chain joins TRBV28 to TRBJ2-1; tentatively, D is TRBD1 (6 bases). Germline V CDR1 and CDR2: MDHEN, SYDVKM. CDR3 length: 14 residues. Trimming left V 7 bases short and J 2 bases short, with 12 bases between. The CDR3 sequence is CASMGRGPYNEQFF. In nucleotides, the CDR3 is TGTGCCAGCATGGGCAGGGGACCCTACAATGAGCAGTTCTTC.

This clonotype was recorded many times. The chain is built from TRBV6-2 or TRBV6-3 and TRBJ2-7; no firm D call. The CDR3 extends over 13 amino acids. Germline lookup yields CDR1 MNHEY and CDR2 SVGEGT. Trimming took 6 bases from V and 1 from J, leaving 10 bases between them. DNA of the CDR3: TGTGCCAGCAGCTTCGGGCCATCCTACGAGCAGTACTTC. Translating it yields CASSFGPSYEQYF.

Many counts were recorded for this clonotype. V usage is TRBV20-1 and J usage is TRBJ1-6; 8 bases line up with TRBD1. Germline V gene data show CDR1 as DFQATT and CDR2 as SNEGSKA (reference sequence). V was pared by 5 bases and J by 8 bases, with 11 bases of the junction left unmatched. The CDR3 consists of 15 residues. The CDR3 bases are TGCAGTGCTCCGGGGGGGGACAGGCCAGATTCACCCCTCCACTTT. As protein: CSAPGGDRPDSPLHF.

This clonotype has only a few counts. A much more abundant neighbour one base away suggests this may be a read error. The chain couples TRBV20-1 to TRBJ2-7; maybe TRBD2 (5 bases). The CDR3 spans 13 residues. Germline values: CDR1 DFQATT, CDR2 SNEGSKA (reference sequence). The CDR3 is CSVGGFDSCEQYF. CDR3 nucleotide sequence: TGCAGTGTTGGCGGGTTCGACTCCTGCGAGCAGTACTTC.

The chain's CDR3 is CASSFLLGPEAVGDTQYF. The DNA for the CDR3 is TGTGCCAGCAGCTTTCTCTTAGGGCCAGAAGCCGTCGGAGATACGCAGTATTTT. The J gene is TRBJ2-3, the V gene TRBV7-2; D unresolved. Germline V gene lookup returns CDR1 SGHTA and CDR2 FQGNSA. The V end was cut by 3 bases, the J end by 5 bases, with 24 bases between. The CDR3 loop spans 18 amino acids.

The table lists this clonotype with many counts. The V gene is TRBV12-3 or TRBV12-4, the J gene TRBJ2-3, with 7 positions matching TRBD2. This CDR3 spans 16 amino acids. The V and J ends lost 5 bases and 6 bases, in that order; junction bases with no gene match: 14. The DNA of the CDR3 is TGTGCCAGCAGTAGGGCGGGGCAGGGAGGGGAGGATACGCAGTATTTT. It specifies CASSRAGQGGEDTQYF.